This T cell receptor (beta chain) was found in a study of blood T cell repertoires in COVID-19. Study in general: Sources were T cells, B-cell-depleted T cells, or PBMCs; the material itself was cDNA or gDNA.

A note on this clone: Germline is not matched at one junction end, which may reflect a read error.

In the original analysis: Nucleated cell counts were estimated from reference gene primer amplification. Data came from immunoSEQ multiplex PCR; TCRdb stores just in-frame clones and leaves some out. The V and J calls and clone size were taken over from that table, and D and trimming were inferred from the DNA. The table has 110,000 to 150,000 clones, 70% to 85% seen once. Germline V gene lookup returns CDR1 SNHLY and CDR2 FYNNEI. CDR3 size: 16 residues. The sequence derives from a man aged 60 to 75 with active or convalescent COVID-19. This chain joins TRBV2 and TRBJ2-7; 16 nucleotides match TRBD2. Sequences were obtained from peripheral blood. The chain's CDR3 is CASREGTSGGAYEQYF. Written as DNA, the CDR3 is TGTGCCAGCAGAGAAGGGACTAGCGGGGGGGCCTACGAGCAGTACTTC.